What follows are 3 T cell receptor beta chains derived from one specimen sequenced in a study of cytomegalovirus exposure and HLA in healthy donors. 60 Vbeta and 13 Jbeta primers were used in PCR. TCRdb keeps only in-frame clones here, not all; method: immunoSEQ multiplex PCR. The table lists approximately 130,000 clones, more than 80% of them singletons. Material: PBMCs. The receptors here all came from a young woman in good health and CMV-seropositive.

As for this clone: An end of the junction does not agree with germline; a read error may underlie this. The CDR3 bases are TGTTCCAGCAGCTTAGCGGTTAGCGGGAGTAGCTACGAGCAGTACTTC. Its protein product is CSSSLAVSGSSYEQYF. The chain links TRBV7-9 to TRBJ2-7; 9 nucleotides align to TRBD2. The germline CDR1 and CDR2 sequences are SEHNR and FQNEAQ (reference sequence). CDR3 length: 16 amino acids.

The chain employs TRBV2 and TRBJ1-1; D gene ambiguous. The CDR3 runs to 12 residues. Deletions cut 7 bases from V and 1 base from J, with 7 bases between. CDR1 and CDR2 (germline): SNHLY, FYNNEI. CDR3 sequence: CASMRENTEAFF. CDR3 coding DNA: TGTGCCAGCATGAGGGAGAACACTGAAGCTTTCTTT. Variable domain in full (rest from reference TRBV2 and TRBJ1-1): EPEVTQTPSHQVTQMGQEVILRCVPISNHLYFYWYRQILGQKVEFLVSFYNNEISEKSEIFDDQFSVERPDGSNFTLKIRSTKLEDSAMYFCASMRENTEAFFGQGTRLTVV.

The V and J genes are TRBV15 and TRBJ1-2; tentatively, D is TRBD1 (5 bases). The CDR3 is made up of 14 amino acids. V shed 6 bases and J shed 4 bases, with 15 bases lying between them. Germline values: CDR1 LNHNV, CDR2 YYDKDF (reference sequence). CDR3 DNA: TGTGCCACCAGTCAGGGCGAAAAAGCCTATGGCTACACCTTC. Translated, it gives CATSQGEKAYGYTF.